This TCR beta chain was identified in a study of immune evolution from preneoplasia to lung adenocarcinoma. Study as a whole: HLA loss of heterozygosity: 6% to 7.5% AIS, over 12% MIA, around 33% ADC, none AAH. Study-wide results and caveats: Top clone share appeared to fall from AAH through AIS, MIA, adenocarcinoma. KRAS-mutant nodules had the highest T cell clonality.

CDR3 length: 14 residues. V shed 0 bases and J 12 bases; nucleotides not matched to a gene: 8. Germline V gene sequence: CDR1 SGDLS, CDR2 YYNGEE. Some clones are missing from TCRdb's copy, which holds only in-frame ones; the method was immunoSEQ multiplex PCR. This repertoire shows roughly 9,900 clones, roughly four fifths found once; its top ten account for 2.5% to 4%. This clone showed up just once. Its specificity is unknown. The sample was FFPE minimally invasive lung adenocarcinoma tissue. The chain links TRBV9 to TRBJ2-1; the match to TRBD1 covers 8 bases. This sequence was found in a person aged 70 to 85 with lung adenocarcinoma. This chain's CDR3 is CASSVVSGQGTQFF. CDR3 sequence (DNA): TGTGCCAGCAGCGTAGTATCCGGACAGGGAACGCAGTTCTTC.